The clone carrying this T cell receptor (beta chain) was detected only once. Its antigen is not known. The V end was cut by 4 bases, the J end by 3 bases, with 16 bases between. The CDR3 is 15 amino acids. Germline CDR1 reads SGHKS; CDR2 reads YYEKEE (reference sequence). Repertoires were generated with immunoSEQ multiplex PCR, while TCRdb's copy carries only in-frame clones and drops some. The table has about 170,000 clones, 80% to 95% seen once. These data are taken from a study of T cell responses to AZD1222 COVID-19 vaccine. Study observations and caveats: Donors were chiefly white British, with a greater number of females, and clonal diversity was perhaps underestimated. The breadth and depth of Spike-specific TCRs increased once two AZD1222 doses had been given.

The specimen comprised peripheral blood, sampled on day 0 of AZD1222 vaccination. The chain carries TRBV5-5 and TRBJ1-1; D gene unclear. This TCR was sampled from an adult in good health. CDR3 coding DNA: TGTGCCAGCAGCCGGGGATGGAATTTAGACACTGAAGCTTTCTTT. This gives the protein CASSRGWNLDTEAFF.